Detailed here is one T cell receptor beta chain. Its antigen is not identified. Using its own MiXCR run on the multiplex PCR reads, TCRdb lists one record per CDR3 protein. Among approximately 190,000 distinct CDR3 sequences listed, approximately 33% were seen once. The source of the sample is a study of breast tumors, draining lymph nodes, adjacent tissues. The study's findings and limits: Tumor T cell lymph node origin was a supported hypothesis, not proven. Most tumor T cells seemingly derive from lymph node, then expand in tumor. Luminal-like breast cancer showed significantly higher tumor–nontumor repertoire similarity than basal-like. Compared with lymph nodes, tumors were less diverse; compared with nontumor tissue, more.

The lymph nodes were axillary draining lymph nodes from breast cancer patients. Trimming took 6 bases from V and 3 from J; bases not matched to a gene: 1. This CDR3 spans 12 amino acids. From germline, CDR1 is SGHRS and CDR2 YFSETQ. This rearrangement joins TRBV5-1 to TRBJ2-7; 9 bases agree with TRBD1. The sample consisted of axillary lymph node tissue. The receptor comes from a female donor with breast cancer. Some clones in this sample may be carry-over from other donors' samples. The chain's CDR3 is CASKGQGYEQYF. The DNA for the CDR3 is TGCGCCAGCAAGGGACAGGGCTACGAGCAGTACTTC.